The clone carrying this T cell receptor beta chain was counted only a few times. Its specificity is not known. This record belongs to a study of identical twins. General study points: Beta out-of-frame sequences displayed a weaker excess of sharing between twins.

TCRdb reanalysed the 5' RACE reads using MiXCR and keeps one entry per CDR3 protein. The data show under 300,000 distinct CDR3 sequences, with 6.5% seen just once and about 14% held by the top ten. This sample was shared with a second study, whose subject was T cells expressing NK-cell markers.

Input material: CD8+ T cells sorted from blood. This sequence originates from a woman aged 18 to 35 in good health.

The CDR3 region is CASIAGGISGELFF. CDR3 DNA sequence: TGTGCCAGCATAGCGGGAGGGATCTCCGGGGAGCTGTTTTTT. The chain has TRBV6-2 or TRBV6-3 and TRBJ2-2; TRBD2 matches 11 bases. The CDR3 runs to 14 residues. V dropped 7 bases and J dropped 6; count of bases not matched to a gene: 4. CDR1 is MNHEY and CDR2 is SVGEGT in the germline V gene.